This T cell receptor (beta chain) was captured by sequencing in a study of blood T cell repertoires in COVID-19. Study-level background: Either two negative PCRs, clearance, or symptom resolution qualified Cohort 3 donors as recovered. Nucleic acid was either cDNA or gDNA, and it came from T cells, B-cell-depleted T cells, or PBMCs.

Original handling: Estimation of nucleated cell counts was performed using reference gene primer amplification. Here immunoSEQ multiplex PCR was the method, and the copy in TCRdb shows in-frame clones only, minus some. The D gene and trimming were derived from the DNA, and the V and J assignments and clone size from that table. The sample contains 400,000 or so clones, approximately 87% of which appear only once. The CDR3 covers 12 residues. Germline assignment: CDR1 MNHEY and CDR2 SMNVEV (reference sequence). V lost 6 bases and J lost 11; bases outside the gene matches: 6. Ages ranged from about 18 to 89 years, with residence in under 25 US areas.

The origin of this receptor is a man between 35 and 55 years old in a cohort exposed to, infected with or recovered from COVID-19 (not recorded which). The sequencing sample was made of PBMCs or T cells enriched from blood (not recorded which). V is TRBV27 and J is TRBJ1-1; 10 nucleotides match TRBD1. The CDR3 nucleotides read TGTGCCAGCAGCACGAGACAGGGGGCGGCTTTCTTT. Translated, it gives CASSTRQGAAFF.